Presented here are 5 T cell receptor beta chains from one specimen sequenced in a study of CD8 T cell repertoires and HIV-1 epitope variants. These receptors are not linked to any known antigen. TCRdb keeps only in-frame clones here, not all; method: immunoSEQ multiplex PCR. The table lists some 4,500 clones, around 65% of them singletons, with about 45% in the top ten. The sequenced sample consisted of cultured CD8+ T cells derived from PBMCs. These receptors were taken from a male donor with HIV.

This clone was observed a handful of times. Written as DNA, the CDR3 is TGCAGCGGCCGAGGCCTCGTCGGCACACAGCTGAACACTGAAGCTTTCTTT. This translates into CSGRGLVGTQLNTEAFF. This rearrangement joins TRBV29-1 to TRBJ1-1, with D uncertain. The CDR3 loop spans 17 amino acids. The V end was cut by 7 bases, the J end by 0 bases, with 24 bases between. CDR1 and CDR2 from the germline V gene are SQVTM and ANQGSEA.

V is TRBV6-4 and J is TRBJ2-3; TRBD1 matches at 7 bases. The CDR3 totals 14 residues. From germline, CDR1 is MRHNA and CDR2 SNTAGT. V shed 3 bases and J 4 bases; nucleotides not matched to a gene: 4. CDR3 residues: CASSEEGAADTQYF. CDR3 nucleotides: TGTGCCAGCAGTGAAGAGGGGGCGGCAGATACGCAGTATTTT.

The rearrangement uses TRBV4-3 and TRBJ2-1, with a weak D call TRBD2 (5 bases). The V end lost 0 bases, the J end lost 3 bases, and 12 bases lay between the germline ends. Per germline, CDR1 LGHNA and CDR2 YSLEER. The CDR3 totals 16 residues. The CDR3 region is CASSQDGGSDYNEQFF. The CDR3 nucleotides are TGCGCCAGCAGCCAAGATGGAGGTAGCGACTACAATGAGCAGTTCTTC.

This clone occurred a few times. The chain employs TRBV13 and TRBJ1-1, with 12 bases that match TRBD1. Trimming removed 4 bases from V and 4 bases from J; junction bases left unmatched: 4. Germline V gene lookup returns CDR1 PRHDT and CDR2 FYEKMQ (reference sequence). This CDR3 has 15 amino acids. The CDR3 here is CASSSGQGAGTEAFF. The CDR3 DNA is TGTGCCAGCAGCTCGGGACAGGGGGCGGGCACTGAAGCTTTCTTT. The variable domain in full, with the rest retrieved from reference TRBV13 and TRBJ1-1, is AAGVIQSPRHLIKEKRETATLKCYPIPRHDTVYWYQQGPGQDPQFLISFYEKMQSDKGSIPDRFSAQQFSDYHSELNMSSLELGDSALYFCASSSGQGAGTEAFFGQGTRLTVV.

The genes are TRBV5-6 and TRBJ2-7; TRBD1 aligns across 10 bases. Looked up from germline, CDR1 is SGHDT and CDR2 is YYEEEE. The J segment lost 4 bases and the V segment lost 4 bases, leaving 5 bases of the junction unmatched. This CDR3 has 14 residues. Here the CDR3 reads CASSPGTGEYEQYF. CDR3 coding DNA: TGTGCCAGCAGCCCTGGGACAGGGGAATACGAGCAGTACTTC.